This TCR beta chain was documented in a study of cytomegalovirus exposure and HLA in healthy donors. This CDR3 is 19 amino acids long. Germline V lookup: CDR1 SGHTA, CDR2 FQGNSA. Turning to this clone: Its antigen is unknown.

It was with 60 Vbeta and 13 Jbeta primers that the PCR ran. This table comes from immunoSEQ multiplex PCR, and its TCRdb copy is limited to in-frame clones, with some not included. This sample has about 84,000 clones; about nine tenths occur once, and the top ten carry approximately 2.3%. Study observations and caveats: Rare sequences made up most TCRs, while some public TCRs were found in many donors. In a later analysis, HLA-associated TCR beta chains were more clonally expanded than equally common others. Excluded: some indistinguishable V segments such as TRBV6-2 and TRBV6-3.

The chain employs TRBV7-2 and TRBJ2-5; 13 bases line up with TRBD2. Matching the DNA end better, TRBJ2-7 makes the J call doubtful. Sequencing used PBMCs. This TCR derives from a man younger than 35 in good health and CMV-seronegative. The CDR3 protein is CASSFTTSGRTPSSYEQYF. CDR3 bases: TGTGCCAGCAGCTTTACGACTAGCGGGAGGACCCCGAGCTCCTACGAGCAGTACTTC.